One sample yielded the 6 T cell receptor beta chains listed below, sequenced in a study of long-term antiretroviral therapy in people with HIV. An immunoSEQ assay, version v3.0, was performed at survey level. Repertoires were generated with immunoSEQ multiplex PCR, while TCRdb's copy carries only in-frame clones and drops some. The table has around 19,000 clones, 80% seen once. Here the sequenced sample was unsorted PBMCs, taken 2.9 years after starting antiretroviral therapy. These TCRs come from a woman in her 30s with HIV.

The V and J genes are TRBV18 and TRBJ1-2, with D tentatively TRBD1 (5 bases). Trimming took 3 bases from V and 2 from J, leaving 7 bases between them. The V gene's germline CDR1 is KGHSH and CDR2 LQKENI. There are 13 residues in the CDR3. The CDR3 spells CASSPGGNYGYTF. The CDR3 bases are TGTGCCAGCTCACCTGGGGGGAACTATGGCTACACCTTC.

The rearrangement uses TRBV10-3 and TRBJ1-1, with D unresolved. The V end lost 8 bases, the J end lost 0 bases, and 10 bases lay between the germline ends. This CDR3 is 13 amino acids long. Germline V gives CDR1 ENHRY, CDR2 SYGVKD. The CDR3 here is CAIAQELNTEAFF. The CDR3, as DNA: TGTGCCATCGCCCAAGAGTTGAACACTGAAGCTTTCTTT.

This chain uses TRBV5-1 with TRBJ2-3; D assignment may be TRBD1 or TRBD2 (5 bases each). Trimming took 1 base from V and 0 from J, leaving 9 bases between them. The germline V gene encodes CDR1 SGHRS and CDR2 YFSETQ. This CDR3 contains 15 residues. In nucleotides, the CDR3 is TGCGCCAGCAGCTTGACGGGGCATAGCACAGATACGCAGTATTTT. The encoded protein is CASSLTGHSTDTQYF.

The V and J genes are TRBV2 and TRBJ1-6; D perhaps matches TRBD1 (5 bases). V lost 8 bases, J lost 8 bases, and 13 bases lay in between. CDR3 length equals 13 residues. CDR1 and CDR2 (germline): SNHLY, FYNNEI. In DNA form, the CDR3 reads TGTGCCAGCTCGATCCAGGGTTATTCACCCCTCCACTTT. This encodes CASSIQGYSPLHF.

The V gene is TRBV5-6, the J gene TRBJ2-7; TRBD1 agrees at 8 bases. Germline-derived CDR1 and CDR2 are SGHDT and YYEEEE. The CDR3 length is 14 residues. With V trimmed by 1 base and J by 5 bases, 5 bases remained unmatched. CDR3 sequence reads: CASSLPGQGDEQYV. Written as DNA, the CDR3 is TGTGCCAGCAGCTTGCCAGGACAGGGAGACGAGCAGTACGTC.

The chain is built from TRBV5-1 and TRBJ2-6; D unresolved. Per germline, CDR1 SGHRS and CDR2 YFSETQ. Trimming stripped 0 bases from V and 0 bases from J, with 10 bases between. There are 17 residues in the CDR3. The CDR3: CASSLVSVASGANVLTF. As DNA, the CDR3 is TGCGCCAGCAGCTTGGTCTCGGTAGCCTCTGGGGCCAACGTCCTGACTTTC.